The rows below give T cell receptor beta chains drawn from one sample of a study of cytomegalovirus exposure and HLA in healthy donors. Generated by immunoSEQ multiplex PCR, the TCRdb table keeps only in-frame clones and is missing some. The sample yields more than 90,000 clones, nearly 80% seen once. Sequenced sample: PBMCs. These receptors were obtained from a middle-aged woman in good health and CMV-seronegative. CDR3s include the opening cysteine and the closing phenylalanine or tryptophan. D genes are given only for firm matches. A clone size is listed for some rows: how often the clone was seen (once, few, many), or a class if it is expanded.

D gene: .
clone size: .
V gene: TRBV15
CDR3 length: 15
J gene: TRBJ1-4
CDR3 protein: CATSRDPGANEKLFF
CDR3 DNA: TGTGCCACCAGCAGAGATCCCGGAGCTAATGAAAAACTGTTTTTT

D gene: TRBD2
clone size: once
V gene: TRBV6-5
CDR3 length: 13
J gene: TRBJ2-3
CDR3 protein: CASGLAGGGTQYF
CDR3 DNA: TGTGCCTCAGGACTAGCGGGTGGCGGTACGCAGTATTTT

D gene: TRBD2
clone size: .
V gene: TRBV10-3
CDR3 length: 16
J gene: TRBJ2-1
CDR3 protein: CAIRTGTSGNNNEQFF
CDR3 DNA: TGTGCCATCAGAACAGGGACTAGCGGGAACAACAATGAGCAGTTCTTC

D gene: .
clone size: .
V gene: TRBV28
CDR3 length: 13
J gene: TRBJ2-1
CDR3 protein: CASTGVPYNEQFF
CDR3 DNA: TGTGCCAGCACGGGGGTGCCCTACAATGAGCAGTTCTTC

D gene: .
clone size: .
V gene: TRBV19
CDR3 length: 15
J gene: TRBJ1-4
CDR3 protein: CASSPPGGTNEKLFF
CDR3 DNA: TGTGCCAGTAGCCCTCCCGGCGGCACCAATGAAAAACTGTTTTTT

D gene: TRBD1
clone size: .
V gene: TRBV28
CDR3 length: 15
J gene: TRBJ1-1
CDR3 protein: CASSHPGTGVTEAFF
CDR3 DNA: TGTGCCAGCAGCCATCCCGGGACAGGGGTTACTGAAGCTTTCTTT

D gene: .
clone size: .
V gene: TRBV5-1
CDR3 length: 13
J gene: TRBJ1-2
CDR3 protein: CASSLDPERGYTF
CDR3 DNA: TGCGCCAGCAGCTTGGACCCTGAGCGTGGCTACACCTTC

D gene: TRBD1
clone size: .
V gene: TRBV28
CDR3 length: 17
J gene: TRBJ2-4
CDR3 protein: CASSPYGQGLAKNIQYF
CDR3 DNA: TGTGCCAGCAGTCCATATGGACAGGGCCTAGCCAAAAACATTCAGTACTTC

D gene: .
clone size: .
V gene: TRBV2
CDR3 length: 14
J gene: TRBJ2-2
CDR3 protein: CASRRTANTGELFF
CDR3 DNA: TGTGCCAGCAGGCGTACAGCGAACACCGGGGAGCTGTTTTTT

D gene: TRBD1
clone size: .
V gene: TRBV7-9
CDR3 length: 14
J gene: TRBJ2-1
CDR3 protein: CASSLARDRATQFF
CDR3 DNA: TGTGCCAGCAGCTTAGCCCGGGACAGGGCCACGCAGTTCTTC

D gene: .
clone size: .
V gene: TRBV6-1
CDR3 length: 12
J gene: TRBJ1-1
CDR3 protein: CASRLMNTEAFF
CDR3 DNA: TGTGCCAGCAGACTGATGAACACTGAAGCTTTCTTT

D gene: TRBD1
clone size: .
V gene: TRBV28
CDR3 length: 12
J gene: TRBJ1-2
CDR3 protein: CATRQGFGGYTF
CDR3 DNA: TGTGCCACTCGACAGGGGTTTGGTGGCTACACCTTC

D gene: .
clone size: once
V gene: TRBV7-9
CDR3 length: 15
J gene: TRBJ2-2
CDR3 protein: CASSPQRVATGELFF
CDR3 DNA: TGTGCCAGCAGCCCCCAGAGGGTTGCCACCGGGGAGCTGTTTTTT

D gene: TRBD1
clone size: once
V gene: TRBV18
CDR3 length: 15
J gene: TRBJ1-2
CDR3 protein: CASSPLMDRGRGYTF
CDR3 DNA: TGTGCCAGCTCACCGTTAATGGACAGGGGAAGAGGCTACACCTTC

D gene: TRBD1
clone size: .
V gene: TRBV11-2
CDR3 length: 15
J gene: TRBJ2-7
CDR3 protein: CASSPSGQGTGGQYF
CDR3 DNA: TGTGCCAGCAGCCCATCCGGACAGGGAACCGGCGGGCAGTACTTC

D gene: TRBD2
clone size: .
V gene: TRBV5-6
CDR3 length: 15
J gene: TRBJ2-7
CDR3 protein: CASSGTSGNPYEQYF
CDR3 DNA: TGTGCCAGCAGCGGGACTAGCGGGAATCCCTACGAGCAGTACTTC

D gene: TRBD1
clone size: .
V gene: TRBV7-8
CDR3 length: 16
J gene: TRBJ1-1
CDR3 protein: CASSFWTGGFITEAFF
CDR3 DNA: TGTGCCAGCAGCTTCTGGACAGGGGGCTTTATCACTGAAGCTTTCTTT

D gene: .
clone size: .
V gene: TRBV7-9
CDR3 length: 13
J gene: TRBJ2-1
CDR3 protein: CASSLPGSNEQFF
CDR3 DNA: TGTGCCAGCAGCTTACCCGGGTCCAATGAGCAGTTCTTC

D gene: .
clone size: .
V gene: TRBV6-5
CDR3 length: 15
J gene: TRBJ2-2
CDR3 protein: CASRAPPANTGELFF
CDR3 DNA: TGTGCCAGCCGTGCCCCGCCAGCGAACACCGGGGAGCTGTTTTTT

D gene: .
clone size: once
V gene: TRBV11-1
CDR3 length: 12
J gene: TRBJ2-5
CDR3 protein: CASSTNQETQYF
CDR3 DNA: TGTGCCAGCAGCACAAACCAAGAGACCCAGTACTTC

D gene: TRBD2
clone size: .
V gene: TRBV7-8
CDR3 length: 18
J gene: TRBJ2-1
CDR3 protein: CASSLKATSGRAVDEQFF
CDR3 DNA: TGTGCCAGCAGCTTGAAGGCGACTAGCGGGAGGGCCGTCGATGAGCAGTTCTTC

D gene: .
clone size: once
V gene: TRBV6-1
CDR3 length: 14
J gene: TRBJ1-3
CDR3 protein: CASSEFISGNTIYF
CDR3 DNA: TGTGCCAGCAGTGAGTTTATCTCTGGAAACACCATATATTTT

D gene: .
clone size: .
V gene: TRBV6-5
CDR3 length: 11
J gene: TRBJ2-3
CDR3 protein: CASSYGDFQYF
CDR3 DNA: TGTGCCAGCAGTTATGGGGACTTTCAGTATTTT

D gene: TRBD2
clone size: .
V gene: TRBV29-1
CDR3 length: 14
J gene: TRBJ2-7
CDR3 protein: CSVGRLAGSGEQYF
CDR3 DNA: TGCAGCGTTGGAAGACTAGCGGGCTCTGGCGAGCAGTACTTC

D gene: TRBD1
clone size: .
V gene: TRBV2
CDR3 length: 18
J gene: TRBJ1-5
CDR3 protein: CASRNETGQGRYNQPQHF
CDR3 DNA: TGTGCCAGCAGAAACGAAACTGGACAGGGAAGGTACAATCAGCCCCAGCATTTT

D gene: TRBD1
clone size: .
V gene: TRBV27
CDR3 length: 15
J gene: TRBJ2-3
CDR3 protein: CASRPETGVQDTQYF
CDR3 DNA: TGTGCCAGCAGACCTGAGACAGGGGTTCAAGATACGCAGTATTTT

D gene: .
clone size: .
V gene: TRBV10-1
CDR3 length: 13
J gene: TRBJ2-3
CDR3 protein: CASSVAGADTQYF
CDR3 DNA: TGCGCCAGCAGTGTGGCAGGGGCAGATACGCAGTATTTT

D gene: TRBD1
clone size: .
V gene: TRBV19
CDR3 length: 13
J gene: TRBJ1-5
CDR3 protein: CASSLDRNQPQHF
CDR3 DNA: TGTGCCAGTAGTTTGGACAGGAATCAGCCCCAGCATTTT

D gene: .
clone size: few
V gene: TRBV14
CDR3 length: 17
J gene: TRBJ2-1
CDR3 protein: CASSQGVDRVKANEQFF
CDR3 DNA: TGTGCCAGCAGCCAAGGTGTTGACAGAGTGAAGGCCAATGAGCAGTTCTTC

D gene: .
clone size: .
V gene: TRBV18
CDR3 length: 14
J gene: TRBJ1-4
CDR3 protein: CASSPLRQDEKLFF
CDR3 DNA: TGTGCCAGCTCACCGCTCCGACAGGATGAAAAACTGTTTTTT

D gene: .
clone size: .
V gene: TRBV28
CDR3 length: 13
J gene: TRBJ1-1
CDR3 protein: CASSGQLNTEAFF
CDR3 DNA: TGTGCCAGCAGTGGACAGCTGAACACTGAAGCTTTCTTT

D gene: .
clone size: .
V gene: TRBV5-6
CDR3 length: 15
J gene: TRBJ1-1
CDR3 protein: CASSPTGGEDTEAFF
CDR3 DNA: TGTGCCAGCAGCCCCACGGGGGGCGAGGACACTGAAGCTTTCTTT

D gene: TRBD2
clone size: once
V gene: TRBV27
CDR3 length: 14
J gene: TRBJ2-7
CDR3 protein: CASSRGLAIYEQYF
CDR3 DNA: TGTGCCAGCAGCCGGGGACTAGCGATCTACGAGCAGTACTTC

D gene: TRBD1
clone size: once
V gene: TRBV7-9
CDR3 length: 13
J gene: TRBJ1-5
CDR3 protein: CASSGQGVEPQHF
CDR3 DNA: TGTGCCAGCAGTGGACAGGGTGTTGAGCCCCAGCATTTT

D gene: TRBD1
clone size: .
V gene: TRBV12-5
CDR3 length: 15
J gene: TRBJ2-1
CDR3 protein: CASGSGQGGHNEQFF
CDR3 DNA: TGTGCTAGTGGCTCTGGACAGGGAGGCCACAATGAGCAGTTCTTC

D gene: TRBD1
clone size: .
V gene: TRBV4-1
CDR3 length: 17
J gene: TRBJ2-3
CDR3 protein: CASSQFSGTGGSDTQYF
CDR3 DNA: TGCGCCAGCAGCCAATTCTCCGGGACAGGGGGATCAGATACGCAGTATTTT

D gene: .
clone size: .
V gene: TRBV7-9
CDR3 length: 15
J gene: TRBJ1-5
CDR3 protein: CASTDTGTSNQPQHF
CDR3 DNA: TGTGCCAGCACCGACACAGGGACGAGCAATCAGCCCCAGCATTTT

D gene: .
clone size: .
V gene: TRBV29-1
CDR3 length: 14
J gene: TRBJ1-3
CDR3 protein: CSVEKGGGGNTIYF
CDR3 DNA: TGCAGCGTTGAAAAGGGGGGGGGAGGAAACACCATATATTTT

D gene: TRBD1
clone size: .
V gene: TRBV5-1
CDR3 length: 14
J gene: TRBJ1-2
CDR3 protein: CASSPDGTDYGYTF
CDR3 DNA: TGCGCCAGCAGCCCAGACGGGACAGACTATGGCTACACCTTC

D gene: .
clone size: .
V gene: TRBV29-1
CDR3 length: 14
J gene: TRBJ2-1
CDR3 protein: CSVVAVSSYNEQFF
CDR3 DNA: TGCAGCGTCGTAGCGGTTAGCTCCTACAATGAGCAGTTCTTC

D gene: TRBD2
clone size: .
V gene: TRBV28
CDR3 length: 12
J gene: TRBJ2-1
CDR3 protein: CASIPPWGSGVF
CDR3 DNA: TGTGCCAGCATTCCCCCCTGGGGTAGCGGGGTCTTC

D gene: .
clone size: few
V gene: TRBV10-3
CDR3 length: 14
J gene: TRBJ2-2
CDR3 protein: CAISISANTGELFF
CDR3 DNA: TGTGCCATCTCTATCAGCGCGAACACCGGGGAGCTGTTTTTT

D gene: .
clone size: .
V gene: TRBV11-2
CDR3 length: 13
J gene: TRBJ2-3
CDR3 protein: CASSLGNSGTQYF
CDR3 DNA: TGTGCCAGCAGCTTAGGAAATAGCGGCACGCAGTATTTT

D gene: .
clone size: few
V gene: TRBV6-6
CDR3 length: 15
J gene: TRBJ2-6
CDR3 protein: CASRGPSSGANVLTF
CDR3 DNA: TGTGCCAGCAGGGGGCCGAGCTCTGGGGCCAACGTCCTGACTTTC

D gene: .
clone size: .
V gene: TRBV2
CDR3 length: 13
J gene: TRBJ2-5
CDR3 protein: CASVGLTQETQYF
CDR3 DNA: TGTGCCAGCGTAGGACTGACCCAAGAGACCCAGTACTTC